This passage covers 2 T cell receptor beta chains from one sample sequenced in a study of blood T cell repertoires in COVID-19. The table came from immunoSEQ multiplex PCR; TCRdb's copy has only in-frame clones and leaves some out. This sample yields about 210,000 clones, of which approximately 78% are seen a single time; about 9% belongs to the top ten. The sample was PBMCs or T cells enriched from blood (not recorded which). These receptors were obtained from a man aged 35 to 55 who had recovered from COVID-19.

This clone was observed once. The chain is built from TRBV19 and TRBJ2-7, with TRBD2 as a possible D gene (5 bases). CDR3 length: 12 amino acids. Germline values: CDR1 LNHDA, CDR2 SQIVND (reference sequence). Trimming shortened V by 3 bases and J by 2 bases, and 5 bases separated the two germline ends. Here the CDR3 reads CASSIGTYEQYF. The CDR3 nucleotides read TGTGCCAGTAGTATCGGGACCTACGAGCAGTACTTC.

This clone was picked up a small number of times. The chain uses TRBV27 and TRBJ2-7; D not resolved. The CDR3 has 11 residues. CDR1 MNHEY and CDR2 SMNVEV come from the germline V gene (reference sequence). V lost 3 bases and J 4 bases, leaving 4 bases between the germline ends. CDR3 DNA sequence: TGTGCCAGCAGTTTCGTATACGAGCAGTACTTC. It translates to CASSFVYEQYF.